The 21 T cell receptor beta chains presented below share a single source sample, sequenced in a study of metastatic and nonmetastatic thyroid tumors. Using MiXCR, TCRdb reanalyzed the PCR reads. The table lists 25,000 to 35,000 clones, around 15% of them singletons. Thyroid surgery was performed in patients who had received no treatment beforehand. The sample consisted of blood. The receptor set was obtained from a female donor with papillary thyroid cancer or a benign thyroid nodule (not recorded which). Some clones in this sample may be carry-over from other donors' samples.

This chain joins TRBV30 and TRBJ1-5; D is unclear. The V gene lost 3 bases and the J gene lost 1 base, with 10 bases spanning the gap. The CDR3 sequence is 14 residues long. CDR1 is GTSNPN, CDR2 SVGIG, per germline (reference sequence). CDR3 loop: CAWRKKGSNQPQHF. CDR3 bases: TGTGCCTGGAGAAAGAAGGGAAGCAATCAGCCCCAGCATTTT. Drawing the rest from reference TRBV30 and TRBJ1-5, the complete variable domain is SQTIHQWPATLVQPVGSPLSLECTVEGTSNPNLYWYRQAAGRGLQLLFYSVGIGQISSEVPQNLSASRPQDRQFILSSKKLLLSDSGFYLCAWRKKGSNQPQHFGDGTRLSIL.

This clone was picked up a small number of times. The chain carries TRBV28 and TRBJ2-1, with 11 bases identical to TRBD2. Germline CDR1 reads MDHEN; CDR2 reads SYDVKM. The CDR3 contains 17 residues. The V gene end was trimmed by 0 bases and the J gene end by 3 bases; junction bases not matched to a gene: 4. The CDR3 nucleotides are TGTGCCAGCAGTTTATGGGGGACTAGCGGATACTACAATGAGCAGTTCTTC. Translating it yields CASSLWGTSGYYNEQFF.

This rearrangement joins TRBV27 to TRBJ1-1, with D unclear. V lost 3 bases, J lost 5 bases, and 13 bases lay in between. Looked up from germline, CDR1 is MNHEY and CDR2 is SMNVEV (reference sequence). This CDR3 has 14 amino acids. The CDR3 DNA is TGTGCCAGCAGTTTTTCGGGAACCATAACTGAAGCTTTCTTT. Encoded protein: CASSFSGTITEAFF.

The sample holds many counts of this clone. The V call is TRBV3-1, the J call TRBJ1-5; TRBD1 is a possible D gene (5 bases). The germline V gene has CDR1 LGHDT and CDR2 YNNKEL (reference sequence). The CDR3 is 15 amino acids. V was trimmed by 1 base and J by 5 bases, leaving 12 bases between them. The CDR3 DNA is TGTGCCAGCAGCCAAGGGCCCGACAGCTATCAGCCCCAGCATTTT. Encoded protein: CASSQGPDSYQPQHF.

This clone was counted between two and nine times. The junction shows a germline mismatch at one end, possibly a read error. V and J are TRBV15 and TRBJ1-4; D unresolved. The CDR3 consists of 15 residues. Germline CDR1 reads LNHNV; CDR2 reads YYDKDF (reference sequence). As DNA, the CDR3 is TGCGCCACCAGCAGAGTAACATCCGACCTTGAAAAACTGTTTTTT. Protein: CATSRVTSDLEKLFF.

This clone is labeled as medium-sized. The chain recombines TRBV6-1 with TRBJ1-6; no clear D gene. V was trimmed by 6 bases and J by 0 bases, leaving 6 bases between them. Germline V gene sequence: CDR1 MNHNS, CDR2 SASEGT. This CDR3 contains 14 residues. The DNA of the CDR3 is TGTGCCAGCAGCTGGAGCTCCTATAATTCACCCCTCCACTTT. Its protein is CASSWSSYNSPLHF.

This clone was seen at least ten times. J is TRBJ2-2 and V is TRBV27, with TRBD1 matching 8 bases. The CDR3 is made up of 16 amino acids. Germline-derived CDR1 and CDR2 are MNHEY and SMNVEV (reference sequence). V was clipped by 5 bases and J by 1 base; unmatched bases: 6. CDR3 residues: CASSPAGTGNTGELFF. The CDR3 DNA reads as TGTGCCAGCAGTCCCGCCGGGACAGGGAACACCGGGGAGCTGTTTTTT.

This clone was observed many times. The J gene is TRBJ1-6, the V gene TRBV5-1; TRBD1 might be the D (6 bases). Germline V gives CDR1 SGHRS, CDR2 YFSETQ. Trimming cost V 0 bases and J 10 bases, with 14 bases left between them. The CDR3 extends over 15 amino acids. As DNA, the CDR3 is TGCGCCAGCAGCTTGGCAGGCAGGGGTACCTCACCCCTCCACTTT. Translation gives CASSLAGRGTSPLHF.

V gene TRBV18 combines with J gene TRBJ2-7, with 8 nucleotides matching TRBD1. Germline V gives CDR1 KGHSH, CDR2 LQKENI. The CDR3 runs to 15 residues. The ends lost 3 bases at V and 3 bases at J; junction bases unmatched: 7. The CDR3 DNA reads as TGTGCCAGCTCACCGTACCGGGACAGGCTCTACGAGCAGTACTTC. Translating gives CASSPYRDRLYEQYF.

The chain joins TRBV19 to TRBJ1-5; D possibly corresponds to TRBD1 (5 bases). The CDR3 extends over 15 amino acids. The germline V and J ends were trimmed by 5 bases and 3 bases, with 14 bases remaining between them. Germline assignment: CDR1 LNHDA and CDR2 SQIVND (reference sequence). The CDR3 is CASSALQEPNQPQHF. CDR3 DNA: TGTGCCAGTAGTGCGTTACAGGAACCCAATCAGCCCCAGCATTTT.

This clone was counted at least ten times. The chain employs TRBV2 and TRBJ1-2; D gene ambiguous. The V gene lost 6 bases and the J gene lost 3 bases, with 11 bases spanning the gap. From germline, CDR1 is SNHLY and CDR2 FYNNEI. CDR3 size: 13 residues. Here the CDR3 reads CASREPEDYGYTF. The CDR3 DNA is TGTGCCAGCAGAGAACCTGAAGACTATGGCTACACCTTC.

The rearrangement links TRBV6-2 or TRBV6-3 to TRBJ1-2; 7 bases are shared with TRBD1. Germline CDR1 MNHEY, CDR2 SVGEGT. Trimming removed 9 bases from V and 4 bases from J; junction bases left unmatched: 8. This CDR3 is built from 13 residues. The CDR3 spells CARKRGQGYGYTF. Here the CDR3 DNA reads TGTGCCAGAAAAAGGGGGCAGGGCTATGGCTACACCTTC.

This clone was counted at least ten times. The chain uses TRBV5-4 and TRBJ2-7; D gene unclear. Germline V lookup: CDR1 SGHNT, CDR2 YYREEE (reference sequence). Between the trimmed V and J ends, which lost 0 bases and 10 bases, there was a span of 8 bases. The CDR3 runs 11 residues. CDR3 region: CASSLAGIQYF. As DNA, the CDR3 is TGTGCCAGCAGCTTGGCTGGGATACAGTACTTC.

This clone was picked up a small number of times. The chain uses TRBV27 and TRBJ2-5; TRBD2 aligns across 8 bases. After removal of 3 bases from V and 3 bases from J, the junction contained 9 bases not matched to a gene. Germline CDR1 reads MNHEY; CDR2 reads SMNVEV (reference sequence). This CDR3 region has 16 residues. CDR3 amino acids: CASSLSPGGGKETQYF. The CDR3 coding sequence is TGTGCCAGCAGTTTGTCCCCGGGGGGGGGGAAAGAGACCCAGTACTTC.

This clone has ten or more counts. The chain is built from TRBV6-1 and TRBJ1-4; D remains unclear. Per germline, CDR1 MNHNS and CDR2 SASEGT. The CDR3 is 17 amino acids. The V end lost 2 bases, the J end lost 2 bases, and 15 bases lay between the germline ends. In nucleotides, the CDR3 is TGTGCCAGCAGTGAAATGGCAGGCAGTTCCACTAATGAAAAACTGTTTTTT. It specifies CASSEMAGSSTNEKLFF.

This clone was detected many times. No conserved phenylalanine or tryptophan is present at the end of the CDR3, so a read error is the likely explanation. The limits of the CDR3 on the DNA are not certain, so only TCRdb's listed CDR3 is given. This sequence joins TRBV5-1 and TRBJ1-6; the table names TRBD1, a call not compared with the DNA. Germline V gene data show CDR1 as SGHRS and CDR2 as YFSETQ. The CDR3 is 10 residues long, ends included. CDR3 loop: CASSNRDRDV.

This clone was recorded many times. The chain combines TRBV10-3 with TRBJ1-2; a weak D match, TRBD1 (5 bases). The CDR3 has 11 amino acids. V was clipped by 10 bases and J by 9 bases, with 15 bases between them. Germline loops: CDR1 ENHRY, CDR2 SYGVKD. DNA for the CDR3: TGTGCCACCGGAGGGGCGTCTAGCTACACCTTC. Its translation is CATGGASSYTF.

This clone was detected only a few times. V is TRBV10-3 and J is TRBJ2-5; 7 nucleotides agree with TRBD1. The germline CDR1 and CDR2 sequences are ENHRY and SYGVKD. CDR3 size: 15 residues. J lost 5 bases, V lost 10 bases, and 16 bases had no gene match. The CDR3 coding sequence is TGTGCCAGCAGGGGGTGGGAAGAGGGTCGGGAGACCCAGTACTTC. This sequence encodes CASRGWEEGRETQYF.

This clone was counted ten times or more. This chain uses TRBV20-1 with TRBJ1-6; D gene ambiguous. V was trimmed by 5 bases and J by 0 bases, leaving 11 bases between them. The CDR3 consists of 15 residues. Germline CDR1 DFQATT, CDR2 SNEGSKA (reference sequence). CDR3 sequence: CSASSLSSYNSPLHF. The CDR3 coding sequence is TGCAGTGCTTCATCTTTGAGCTCCTATAATTCACCCCTCCACTTT.

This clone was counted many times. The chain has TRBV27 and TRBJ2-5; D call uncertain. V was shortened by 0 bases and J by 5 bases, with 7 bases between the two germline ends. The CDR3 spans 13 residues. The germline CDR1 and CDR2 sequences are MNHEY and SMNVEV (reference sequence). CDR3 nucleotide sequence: TGTGCCAGCAGTTTATCCAAACGGGAGACCCAGTACTTC. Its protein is CASSLSKRETQYF.

CDR3: CASSRTTAINEKLFF. The CDR3 bases are TGTGCCAGCAGCAGAACAACGGCGATTAATGAAAAACTGTTTTTT. The genes are TRBV5-4 and TRBJ1-4; D is undetermined. The CDR3 is 15 amino acids. CDR1 and CDR2 from the germline V gene are SGHNT and YYREEE (reference sequence). V was cut by 4 bases and J by 4 bases, with 14 bases left in between.